This T cell receptor beta chain was recovered during a study of Graves' ophthalmopathy and Graves' hyperthyroidism. Whole-study context: The authors collected peripheral blood at initial diagnosis, before any treatment.

As the template, RNA transcripts were used to amplify TCR beta CDR3 regions. An opening RT-PCR round employed HTBI primers and preceded a second-round multiplex PCR. Each CDR3 protein gets one entry after TCRdb re-called the multiplex PCR reads with MiXCR. Here the sample spans approximately 700,000 distinct CDR3 sequences, 35% to 50% being singletons. CDR1 and CDR2 from the germline V gene are LNHDA and SQIVND (reference sequence). CDR3 size: 16 residues. Trimming cost V 5 bases and J 0 bases, with 11 bases left between them. The study, taken as a whole, reports: Sensitivity reached more than 70% and specificity 72.22% when the model predicted ophthalmopathy progression. Most expanded clonotypes from thyroid (those above 0.001 frequency) were also found in blood.

In this sample, this clonotype turned up a few times. Its antigen remains unknown. This chain uses TRBV19 with TRBJ2-6; D is unclear. Material for sequencing was peripheral blood. This TCR was recovered from an adult man with Graves' ophthalmopathy. CDR3 coding DNA: TGTGCCAGTAGTTTCCCTACTACCTCTGGGGCCAACGTCCTGACTTTC. Amino acid sequence: CASSFPTTSGANVLTF.